This T cell receptor beta chain was captured in a study of immune evolution from preneoplasia to lung adenocarcinoma (dated by TCRdb to about 2021). Background for the entire study: HLA loss of heterozygosity was seen in about 7.6%, 15% and 36% of AIS, MIA and ADC lesions, and in no AAH lesions. It was reported in the study that under 110 samples were used for TCR sequencing. The immune data were integrated with whole exome sequencing and methylation data obtained from the same cohort of nodules. Sample size was determined by specimen availability and not by a prior power calculation. In total, the cohort included some 55 patients with pulmonary nodules, all of whom underwent surgical resection. TCR sequencing data came from 45 to 65 patients. The study combined immune gene expression, TCR sequencing and multiplex immunofluorescence to profile immune contexture across lung adenocarcinoma precursors and invasive adenocarcinoma. POLYSOLVER was used to infer Class I HLA alleles from exome data, and LOHHLA was used to detect allele-specific HLA loss. Resected precursor lesions (AAH, AIS, MIA) and invasive adenocarcinomas were compared with paired morphologically normal lung tissue.

Turning to this clone: What antigen it recognizes has not been identified. Base qualities were left out, and no much larger clone turns up one base away.

Using the immunoSEQ hsTCRbeta Kit, TCR beta CDR3 regions were sequenced from DNA. The original pipeline was this. TCR sequencing data were analysed with the ImmunoSEQ Analyzer. T cell clonality was defined as 1 minus Pielou's evenness, calculated on productive rearrangements. To measure T cell diversity, the inverse Simpson index was applied to productive templates. T cell density was defined as TCR beta template counts normalized to usable DNA, with usable DNA estimated by amplification and sequencing of housekeeping genes. Two-sided Kruskal-Wallis tests were used to compare TCR metrics across histologic stages. Here the immuneACCESS table is served through TCRdb, limited to in-frame sequences with V and J called. Missing clones are a known gap in these copies; in checked studies unresolved V genes cover under half, and the rest lacks a known reason. V, J and clone size reflect that table, while D and trimming were determined from the DNA. A total of approximately 9,000 clones appear in this sample, around 76% of them only once. The ten largest clones add up to 2.5% to 3.5% of the sample.

The study at large found these results: Normal lung had the highest top T cell clone frequencies, which appeared to decline progressively from AAH through AIS, MIA and invasive adenocarcinoma. Compared with EGFR-mutant or double wild-type lesions, KRAS-mutant nodules had the highest T cell clonality. Clonality was highest in normal lung, while later-stage lesions appeared to show lower clonality but higher T cell density and diversity. Findings were based on association rather than direct causation; larger cohorts with long-term follow-up and longitudinal biopsies were deemed needed. Because every patient came from Japan and China, how well the results apply to Western populations was uncertain.

The V and J ends are trimmed by 6 bases and 5 bases, leaving 10 bases between them. CDR1 MNHEY and CDR2 SMNVEV were looked up in the germline V gene (reference sequence). The CDR3 has 12 amino acids, counting the end cysteine and phenylalanine. Of all the DNA, just the CDR3 is kept, 36 bases in frame from base 1. Patients underwent resection in Japan or China between the mid-2010s and the late 2010s. Two lung cancer pathologists independently reviewed H&E slides to confirm the histologic diagnosis of every case. For nucleic acid extraction, premalignant or tumor cells were enriched by macro-dissection following pathologic assessment. DNA was isolated from FFPE tissue using the AllPrep DNA/RNA FFPE Kit.

The V and J genes are TRBV27 and TRBJ2-5; the D gene is possibly TRBD1 or TRBD2, each agreeing over 5 bases. This sequence was found in a person between 65 and 79 years old with lung adenocarcinoma. The sequenced sample consisted of FFPE minimally invasive lung adenocarcinoma tissue. The cell subset or site label for this specimen denotes: micro-invasive lung adenocarcinoma (MIA). The CDR3 amino acid sequence is: CASRRGTETQYF. In nucleotides, the sequence is TGTGCCAGCAGGAGAGGGACGGAGACCCAGTACTTC.